What follows describes a single T cell receptor beta chain. What it binds is unknown. The CDR3 is made up of 15 amino acids. V dropped 0 bases and J dropped 5; count of bases not matched to a gene: 9. The germline V gene has CDR1 GTSNPN and CDR2 SVGIG (reference sequence). This sample is part of a study of shared clonotypes between healthy human individuals. Findings and caveats of the study: Limited genetic and exposure-history diversity came from having few donors. How much donors shared clonotypes was expected to be affected by sequencing depth.

TCRdb's table, derived via immunoSEQ multiplex PCR, lists solely in-frame clones and lacks some. The sample records a few million clones, approximately 93% being singletons. This sequence was found in a man aged 18 to 35 in good health. Some clones in this sample may be carry-over from other donors' samples. The chain recombines TRBV30 with TRBJ1-1, with TRBD1 matching 7 bases. Sequenced: naive CD4+ T cells from PBMCs. Subset here: CD45RA+ positively selected. The DNA of the CDR3 is TGTGCCTGGAGTGTACGATGGGCAGGGGGAACTGAAGCTTTCTTT. As protein: CAWSVRWAGGTEAFF. Combining the CDR3 with reference TRBV30 and TRBJ1-1 gives the whole variable domain SQTIHQWPATLVQPVGSPLSLECTVEGTSNPNLYWYRQAAGRGLQLLFYSVGIGQISSEVPQNLSASRPQDRQFILSSKKLLLSDSGFYLCAWSVRWAGGTEAFFGQGTRLTVV.